These 20 T cell receptor beta chains came from one sample sequenced in a study of neurological immune-mediated disorders. One entry per CDR3 protein, called by TCRdb with MiXCR from the 5' RACE reads. In the table there are tens of thousands of distinct CDR3 sequences, over 3.5% of which are singletons. Input material: CD4+ T cells from blood. The origin of the receptors is a middle-aged woman with multiple sclerosis.

Ten or more counts support this clonotype. The chain links TRBV24-1 to TRBJ1-5; 8 bases fit TRBD1. Germline values: CDR1 KGHDR, CDR2 SFDVKD. This CDR3 has 16 amino acids. V was clipped by 9 bases and J by 3 bases; unmatched bases: 12. The CDR3 bases are TGTGCCACCTCCGGGACAGGTAAAGGGGACAATCAGCCCCAGCATTTT. Translation gives CATSGTGKGDNQPQHF.

This clonotype was observed many times. The chain carries TRBV11-2 and TRBJ2-2; 7 bases align to TRBD1. Germline-derived CDR1 and CDR2 are SGHAT and FQNNGV. This CDR3 comprises 13 residues. J was trimmed by 6 bases and V by 6 bases; bases with no gene match: 4. Written as DNA, the CDR3 is TGTGCCAGCAGACGACAGGGACCCGGGGAGCTGTTTTTT. Residues: CASRRQGPGELFF.

This clonotype was seen at least ten times. V and J are TRBV5-1 and TRBJ2-3; 14 nucleotides match TRBD2. J gave up 3 bases and V 4 bases, and 4 bases lay outside the gene matches. Germline assignment: CDR1 SGHRS and CDR2 YFSETQ. The CDR3 covers 16 residues. The CDR3 here is CASSRGLAGVTDTQYF. The CDR3, as DNA: TGCGCCAGCAGCCGGGGACTAGCGGGGGTGACAGATACGCAGTATTTT.

This clonotype was counted many times. The genes are TRBV20-1 and TRBJ2-3, with D possibly TRBD2 on 6 matching bases. This CDR3 comprises 15 residues. Trimming stripped 6 bases from V and 0 bases from J, with 16 bases between. CDR1 is DFQATT, CDR2 SNEGSKA, per germline (reference sequence). The CDR3 nucleotides are TGCAGTGCCAAGAAAGCCGGGACTAGCACAGATACGCAGTATTTT. Amino acids: CSAKKAGTSTDTQYF.

This clonotype has at least ten counts. The chain combines TRBV5-1 with TRBJ2-1; 7 bases are a match to TRBD2. Germline values: CDR1 SGHRS, CDR2 YFSETQ. Trimming took 6 bases from V and 2 from J; bases not matched to a gene: 5. This CDR3 contains 14 residues. CDR3: CASKTGGAYNEQFF. DNA of the CDR3: TGCGCCAGCAAGACGGGGGGTGCCTACAATGAGCAGTTCTTC. The full variable domain, rest sourced from reference TRBV5-1 and TRBJ2-1, is KAGVTQTPRYLIKTRGQQVTLSCSPISGHRSVSWYQQTPGQGLQFLFEYFSETQRNKGNFPGRFSGRQFSNSRSEMNVSTLELGDSALYLCASKTGGAYNEQFFGPGTRLTVL.

This clonotype was detected ten times or more. J is TRBJ2-3 and V is TRBV5-1; D might be TRBD2 (5 bases). Germline CDR1 and CDR2: SGHRS and YFSETQ. The germline V and J ends were trimmed by 3 bases and 0 bases, with 11 bases remaining between them. The CDR3 is 15 amino acids. CDR3 DNA sequence: TGCGCCAGCAGCTCCGGGGAGTCTAGCACAGATACGCAGTATTTT. Residues: CASSSGESSTDTQYF.

This clonotype was seen at least ten times. The chain uses TRBV6-2 or TRBV6-3 and TRBJ2-7, with TRBD1 as a possible D gene (6 bases). There are 15 residues in the CDR3. Per germline, CDR1 MNHEY and CDR2 SVGEGT. V lost 7 bases and J lost 2, with 18 bases in between. The CDR3 region is CASTKQGLSPYEQYF. In DNA form, the CDR3 reads TGTGCCAGCACTAAACAGGGTCTGTCCCCCTACGAGCAGTACTTC.

This clonotype has a count of ten or more. The V and J genes are TRBV11-2 and TRBJ1-1; a possible D gene is TRBD1 (5 bases). The CDR3 contains 15 residues. Trimming cost V 5 bases and J 4 bases, with 17 bases left between them. CDR1 is SGHAT, CDR2 FQNNGV, per germline. The DNA for the CDR3 is TGTGCCAGCAGCGGCCGGGGCTCGTGGGGCACTGAAGCTTTCTTT. It codes for CASSGRGSWGTEAFF.

The sample holds many counts of this clonotype. The V call is TRBV5-1, the J call TRBJ1-1; D not resolved. Germline V CDR1 and CDR2: SGHRS, YFSETQ. V was clipped by 0 bases and J by 3 bases, with 9 bases between them. The CDR3 has 14 residues. The CDR3 is CASSLDPFDTEAFF. CDR3 sequence (DNA): TGCGCCAGCAGCTTGGACCCCTTTGACACTGAAGCTTTCTTT.

In its sample, this clonotype was seen many times. The gene calls are TRBV5-1 and TRBJ2-1, with D possibly being TRBD1 (5 bases). Germline CDR1 reads SGHRS; CDR2 reads YFSETQ. Trimming shortened V by 0 bases and J by 8 bases, and 9 bases separated the two germline ends. This CDR3 has 13 amino acids. CDR3 in DNA: TGCGCCAGCAGCTTGGTAGGGGTCCATGAGCAGTTCTTC. Its protein is CASSLVGVHEQFF.

This clonotype was picked up many times. This chain connects TRBV5-6 to TRBJ2-7; D gene unclear. Germline assignment: CDR1 SGHDT and CDR2 YYEEEE. The CDR3 is 13 amino acids. Trimming shortened V by 5 bases and J by 2 bases, and 11 bases separated the two germline ends. CDR3 sequence reads: CASSRAVTYEQYF. CDR3 bases: TGTGCCAGCAGTAGGGCAGTGACCTACGAGCAGTACTTC.

This clonotype was observed at least ten times. The chain has TRBV6-6 and TRBJ2-3, with D maybe TRBD1 (5 bases). From germline, CDR1 is MNHNY and CDR2 SVGAGI (reference sequence). The CDR3 is made up of 13 amino acids. Trimming stripped 2 bases from V and 4 bases from J, with 7 bases between. This CDR3 is CASSYPGSDTQYF. CDR3 DNA sequence: TGTGCCAGCAGTTACCCAGGGTCAGATACGCAGTATTTT.

Many counts were recorded for this clonotype. V and J are TRBV6-1 and TRBJ1-1, with D possibly TRBD1 on 6 matching bases. The germline V gene has CDR1 MNHNS and CDR2 SASEGT. Trimming took 4 bases from V and 0 from J, leaving 12 bases between them. CDR3 length: 15 residues. The CDR3 spells CASSGHRAVNTEAFF. As DNA, the CDR3 is TGTGCCAGCAGTGGACACAGGGCCGTGAACACTGAAGCTTTCTTT.

This clonotype was recorded many times. The rearrangement uses TRBV20-1 and TRBJ1-6; D is perhaps TRBD1 (5 bases). Per germline, CDR1 DFQATT and CDR2 SNEGSKA (reference sequence). V lost 0 bases and J lost 7, with 19 bases in between. CDR3 length equals 17 residues. For the CDR3, the DNA is TGCAGTGCTAGAGATGATGGGCAGGGAGTACGGAATTCACCCCTCCACTTT. This encodes CSARDDGQGVRNSPLHF.

This clonotype was seen at least ten times. This sequence joins TRBV5-1 and TRBJ1-2; the D gene is possibly TRBD1 (5 bases). V lost 3 bases and J 1 base, leaving 10 bases between the germline ends. This CDR3 has 14 residues. Germline CDR1 SGHRS, CDR2 YFSETQ. Here the CDR3 DNA reads TGCGCCAGCAGCTACCTGACAGATAACTATGGCTACACCTTC. Translation gives CASSYLTDNYGYTF. Looking up the rest from reference TRBV5-1 and TRBJ1-2 gives the full variable domain: KAGVTQTPRYLIKTRGQQVTLSCSPISGHRSVSWYQQTPGQGLQFLFEYFSETQRNKGNFPGRFSGRQFSNSRSEMNVSTLELGDSALYLCASSYLTDNYGYTFGSGTRLTVV.

This clonotype was detected many times. The chain joins TRBV12-3 or TRBV12-4 to TRBJ1-2; 12 bases are a match to TRBD1. The CDR3 has 14 residues. V shed 5 bases and J 5 bases; nucleotides not matched to a gene: 3. The CDR3 DNA reads TGTGCCAGCAGTCTGGGACAGGGGGCTTATGGCTACACCTTC. Protein: CASSLGQGAYGYTF.

In this sample, this clonotype turned up many times. The chain uses TRBV15 and TRBJ2-7; a weak D match, TRBD1 (5 bases). V lost 6 bases to trimming and J lost 6 bases, with 15 bases between them. The CDR3 consists of 13 residues. Germline lookup yields CDR1 LNHNV and CDR2 YYDKDF (reference sequence). In nucleotides, the CDR3 is TGTGCCACCAGACTGGACACCCAGAGCGAGCAGTACTTC. Translating it yields CATRLDTQSEQYF.

The chain combines TRBV27 with TRBJ2-2; 9 bases line up with TRBD1. The CDR3 runs to 16 residues. After removal of 2 bases from V and 3 bases from J, the junction contained 4 bases not matched to a gene. Germline V CDR1 and CDR2: MNHEY, SMNVEV (reference sequence). As DNA, the CDR3 is TGTGCCAGCAGTTTAAACAGGGGGCTCGACACCGGGGAGCTGTTTTTT. It yields the protein CASSLNRGLDTGELFF.

This clonotype has a count of ten or more. The V gene is TRBV6-4, the J gene TRBJ2-7; D is ambiguous. V was clipped by 2 bases and J by 3 bases, with 17 bases between them. This CDR3 comprises 16 residues. Germline CDR1 MRHNA, CDR2 SNTAGT. CDR3 sequence (DNA): TGTGCCAGCAGTGACATACTGGAACTCTGTGGCTACGAGCAGTACTTC. Protein: CASSDILELCGYEQYF.

At least ten counts were recorded for this clonotype. The genes are TRBV10-3 and TRBJ2-7; no reliable D call. The germline V and J ends were trimmed by 0 bases and 1 base, with 7 bases remaining between them. The CDR3 spans 14 residues. CDR1 and CDR2 (germline): ENHRY, SYGVKD. In DNA, the CDR3 is TGTGCCATCAGTGAGTCGTGGGGTTCCTACGAGCAGTACTTC. This translates into CAISESWGSYEQYF.